This T cell receptor beta chain is from a study of blood T cell repertoires in COVID-19. Cohort assignment relied on participant-reported clinical history. V lost 0 bases and J 10 bases, leaving 15 bases between the germline ends. Germline CDR1 is LGHDT and CDR2 is YNNKEL (reference sequence). This CDR3 has 15 residues. Libraries were prepared by immunoSEQ multiplex PCR; TCRdb keeps only in-frame clonotypes and omits some of them. The sample has 200,000 to 250,000 clones; about nine tenths are singletons. The sample comprised PBMCs or T cells enriched from blood (not recorded which). This receptor was taken from a man in his forties who had recovered from COVID-19. V usage is TRBV3-1 (or the pseudogene TRBV3-2) and J usage is TRBJ1-4, with D tentatively TRBD1 (6 bases). The CDR3 loop is CASSQEGRGFSKLFF. CDR3 nucleotides: TGTGCCAGCAGCCAAGAGGGCAGGGGTTTTTCAAAACTGTTTTTT.